This entry features one TCR beta chain sequence. The CDR3 is 12 amino acids. The ends were cut back, 3 bases at V and 5 bases at J, with 7 bases in the middle. Per germline, CDR1 WNHNN and CDR2 SYGVQD (reference sequence). Sequenced by immunoSEQ multiplex PCR; TCRdb stores in-frame clones only, minus some. Among over 65,000 clones, just over 85% were seen once, and the ten largest hold roughly 6%. The record originates from a study of OX40 agonist ivuxolimab in advanced cancers. The origin of this receptor is an adult with an advanced solid tumor such as melanoma, head and neck, liver or kidney cancer. This sample comprised CD4+ or CD8+ T cells sorted from blood, obtained in a trial of the OX40 agonist ivuxolimab. The chain uses TRBV10-1 and TRBJ2-5; D is ambiguous. Here the CDR3 reads CASSELGETQYF. CDR3 coding DNA: TGCGCCAGCAGTGAACTCGGGGAGACCCAGTACTTC.